This entry is about one TCR beta chain. Its antigen remains unknown. The data were produced by immunoSEQ multiplex PCR, yet TCRdb's version contains in-frame clones alone and is incomplete. The sample holds around 240,000 clones; approximately 90% are singletons and the top ten take around 11%. The sample's treatment: around 19 received Ad26.COV2.S at low or high dose, single or two shots; roughly five received placebo; per-sample allocation not given. Collection of the samples took place on day 63 after the first injection of vaccine or placebo. The individual, an adult aged 18-55 years, was a donor in Boston. The sample originates from a study of Ad26.COV2.S vaccination and SARS-CoV-2 variants. For the study at large: In the study, Ad26.COV2.S was injected intramuscularly once, or twice 56 days apart.

The study, taken as a whole, reports: Vaccinees reportedly had broad spike-specific CD8+ and CD4+ T cell responses.

The germline V gene encodes CDR1 SGHTA and CDR2 FQGTGA. The germline V and J ends were trimmed by 5 bases and 2 bases, with 13 bases remaining between them. The CDR3 spans 14 residues. The sequence was collected from a person aged 18-60 years who received the Ad26.COV2.S COVID-19 vaccine or a placebo. This chain connects TRBV7-3 to TRBJ2-7; possibly TRBD1 or TRBD2 for D (6 bases each). The input for sequencing was peripheral blood, taken in a trial of Ad26.COV2.S vaccine versus placebo. The CDR3 loop is CASSPNGGPYEQYF. The CDR3 DNA is TGTGCCAGCAGCCCCAACGGGGGCCCCTACGAGCAGTACTTC. Drawing the rest from reference TRBV7-3 and TRBJ2-7, the complete variable domain is GAGVSQTPSNKVTEKGKYVELRCDPISGHTALYWYRQSLGQGPEFLIYFQGTGAADDSGLPNDRFFAVRPEGSVSTLKIQRTERGDSAVYLCASSPNGGPYEQYFGPGTRLTVT.